The 32 T cell receptor beta chains given below trace back to one sample, sequenced in a study of blood T cell repertoires in COVID-19. Assay: immunoSEQ multiplex PCR; the TCRdb copy retains only in-frame clones and omits some. This repertoire shows about 410,000 clones, roughly 91% found once; its top ten account for 0.6%. Specimen: PBMCs or T cells enriched from blood (not recorded which). Every receptor here comes from a man between 18 and 35 years old who had recovered from COVID-19.

CDR3 amino acids: CASSLADRRDEKLFF. The CDR3 region has the DNA TGCGCCAGCAGCTTGGCGGATCGGAGGGATGAAAAACTGTTTTTT. V and J are TRBV5-1 and TRBJ1-4; D gene ambiguous. The CDR3 totals 15 residues. Between the trimmed V and J ends, which lost 0 bases and 6 bases, there was a span of 12 bases. Per germline, CDR1 SGHRS and CDR2 YFSETQ.

This chain links TRBV7-9 with TRBJ2-3, with D perhaps TRBD1 (6 bases). V was shortened by 0 bases and J by 2 bases, with 9 bases between the two germline ends. CDR1 and CDR2 from the germline V gene are SEHNR and FQNEAQ (reference sequence). The CDR3 runs to 15 residues. CDR3: CASSLARQATDTQYF. Here the CDR3 DNA reads TGTGCCAGCAGCTTAGCAAGACAGGCCACAGATACGCAGTATTTT.

The chain combines TRBV6-4 with TRBJ2-6; no clear D. Germline V lookup: CDR1 MRHNA, CDR2 SNTAGT. This CDR3 contains 17 residues. V lost 0 bases, J lost 0 bases, and 9 bases lay in between. The CDR3 region is CASSDSKATSGANVLTF. CDR3 DNA sequence: TGTGCCAGCAGTGACTCCAAAGCCACCTCTGGGGCCAACGTCCTGACTTTC.

The chain uses TRBV3-1 (or the pseudogene TRBV3-2) and TRBJ2-4; perhaps TRBD1 as D (5 bases). V gave up 1 base and J gave up 0 bases, with 10 bases separating them. The germline V gene has CDR1 LGHDT and CDR2 YNNKEL (reference sequence). CDR3 length: 16 residues. The CDR3 is CASSQGGRIAKNIQYF. The CDR3 DNA is TGTGCCAGCAGCCAAGGGGGCAGAATAGCCAAAAACATTCAGTACTTC.

The chain is built from TRBV12-3 or TRBV12-4 and TRBJ1-2; D gene unclear. Trimming removed 7 bases from V and 0 bases from J, with 6 bases in between. CDR3 length: 12 residues. The CDR3 coding sequence is TGTGCCAGCATTTATGCTAACTATGGCTACACCTTC. Amino acid sequence: CASIYANYGYTF.

The CDR3 DNA reads as TGCAGCGTTGCGCAGGGGGCCAGTGGCAATCAGCCCCAGCATTTT. Its protein product is CSVAQGASGNQPQHF. This chain uses TRBV29-1 with TRBJ1-5, with TRBD1 identical over 8 bases. In germline, CDR1 is SQVTM, CDR2 ANQGSEA. The CDR3 totals 15 residues. J was trimmed by 2 bases and V by 4 bases; bases with no gene match: 7.

CDR3 nucleotides: TGCAGCGTTCGAAGCCAGGGAAGCGGCTACACCTTC. The encoded protein is CSVRSQGSGYTF. The chain recombines TRBV29-1 with TRBJ1-2; maybe TRBD1 (5 bases). The CDR3 runs to 12 residues. Germline CDR1 SQVTM, CDR2 ANQGSEA. V shed 5 bases and J shed 8 bases, with 15 bases lying between them.

The J gene is TRBJ1-4, the V gene TRBV9, with TRBD1 as a possible D gene (6 bases). The V gene's germline CDR1 is SGDLS and CDR2 YYNGEE. V was trimmed by 0 bases and J by 8 bases, leaving 11 bases between them. The CDR3 loop spans 14 amino acids. CDR3 region: CASSVEGVGEKLFF. In nucleotides, the CDR3 is TGTGCCAGCAGCGTAGAGGGGGTTGGAGAAAAACTGTTTTTT.

The V gene is TRBV9, the J gene TRBJ2-3; D ambiguous. The V gene lost 6 bases and the J gene lost 11 bases, with 25 bases spanning the gap. The CDR3 extends over 15 amino acids. Germline-derived CDR1 and CDR2 are SGDLS and YYNGEE. The CDR3 DNA sequence: TGTGCCAGCATCCCCTCTAGGCAGCGCGAAGAAAGGCAGTATTTT. Translated, it gives CASIPSRQREERQYF. The full variable domain, its missing parts supplied by reference TRBV9 and TRBJ2-3, is DSGVTQTPKHLITATGQRVTLRCSPRSGDLSVYWYQQSLDQGLQFLIQYYNGEERAKGNILERFSAQQFPDLHSELNLSSLELGDSALYFCASIPSRQREERQYFGPGTRLTVL.

Written as DNA, the CDR3 is TGTGCCAGTACCCAAACGTCGGGTTCTGGCCTGTTTTTT. Protein: CASTQTSGSGLFF. The chain has TRBV19 and TRBJ1-4; the D is unclear. In germline, CDR1 is LNHDA, CDR2 SQIVND (reference sequence). V was pared by 7 bases and J by 14 bases, with 20 bases between. This CDR3 is 13 amino acids long.

The chain joins TRBV5-5 to TRBJ2-7, with a tentative D call TRBD2 (5 bases). V lost 0 bases to trimming and J lost 0 bases, with 10 bases between them. Germline values: CDR1 SGHKS, CDR2 YYEKEE (reference sequence). The CDR3 spans 15 residues. The DNA of the CDR3 is TGTGCCAGCAGCTTGGGCGGGCCGAGCTCCTACGAGCAGTACTTC. It is translated as CASSLGGPSSYEQYF. The full variable domain, its missing parts supplied by reference TRBV5-5 and TRBJ2-7, is DAGVTQSPTHLIKTRGQQVTLRCSPISGHKSVSWYQQVLGQGPQFIFQYYEKEERGRGNFPDRFSARQFPNYSSELNVNALLLGDSALYLCASSLGGPSSYEQYFGPGTRLTVT.

The rearrangement joins TRBV25-1 to TRBJ1-1; D gene uncertain. The germline CDR1 and CDR2 sequences are MGHDK and SYGVNS. The CDR3 length is 14 residues. The V gene lost 2 bases and the J gene lost 5 bases, with 12 bases spanning the gap. The CDR3, as DNA: TGTGCCAGCAGTGAACTGGCATGGGAGACTGAAGCTTTCTTT. It codes for CASSELAWETEAFF.

J is TRBJ1-5 and V is TRBV28, with D unresolved. The CDR3 is 14 residues long. V was shortened by 3 bases and J by 1 base, with 7 bases between the two germline ends. Per the germline V gene, CDR1 is MDHEN and CDR2 is SYDVKM. In DNA, the CDR3 is TGTGCCAGCAGTTTTGCCCAGAGCAATCAGCCCCAGCATTTT. Protein product: CASSFAQSNQPQHF.

The gene calls are TRBV24-1 and TRBJ1-1, with D possibly TRBD1 on 6 matching bases. The ends were cut back, 2 bases at V and 6 bases at J, with 12 bases in the middle. The CDR3 extends over 14 amino acids. CDR1 and CDR2 from the germline V gene are KGHDR and SFDVKD. CDR3 loop: CATSDYGRGPEAFF. The CDR3 DNA reads as TGTGCCACCAGTGATTATGGCAGGGGACCTGAAGCTTTCTTT.

The chain uses TRBV19 and TRBJ1-3, with 9 bases that match TRBD1. The CDR3 is 14 residues long. The V gene end was trimmed by 8 bases and the J gene end by 0 bases; junction bases not matched to a gene: 2. Germline V lookup: CDR1 LNHDA, CDR2 SQIVND (reference sequence). The DNA of the CDR3 is TGTGCCAGTGGGGACAGGGCCTCTGGAAACACCATATATTTT. Protein: CASGDRASGNTIYF.

This clone has only one observation. The V call is TRBV24-1, the J call TRBJ2-7, with D possibly TRBD1 on 6 matching bases. The DNA end favors TRBJ2-1, so the J call may be wrong. The CDR3 consists of 16 residues. The germline CDR1 and CDR2 sequences are KGHDR and SFDVKD. The CDR3 nucleotides read TGTGCCACCAGTGATGCCAGAGGGGGATCCTACAATGAGCAGTTCTTC. The encoded protein is CATSDARGGSYNEQFF.

The rearrangement uses TRBV28 and TRBJ1-2; D is unclear. Trimming took off 2 bases at V and 5 bases at J, with 6 bases between the two ends. Germline CDR1 and CDR2: MDHEN and SYDVKM. The CDR3 is made up of 12 amino acids. The CDR3 nucleotides read TGTGCCAGCAGTTTAGGGGAGTATGGCTACACCTTC. As protein: CASSLGEYGYTF.

This chain uses TRBV27 with TRBJ1-6, with TRBD1 identical over 7 bases. Germline CDR1 is MNHEY and CDR2 is SMNVEV (reference sequence). V lost 5 bases to trimming and J lost 10 bases; unmatched junction nucleotides: 11. The CDR3 has 15 residues. The CDR3 here is CASSPLKGARSPLHF. CDR3 DNA: TGTGCCAGCAGTCCCCTTAAGGGGGCAAGATCACCCCTCCACTTT.

The chain recombines TRBV14 with TRBJ1-1, with D maybe TRBD1 (5 bases). CDR3 length: 16 residues. Per the germline V gene, CDR1 is SGHDN and CDR2 is FVKESK. V was trimmed by 1 base and J by 5 bases, leaving 17 bases between them. In DNA, the CDR3 is TGTGCCAGCAGCCAAGTACAGGCAGGGCCAAGGACTGAAGCTTTCTTT. Translating it yields CASSQVQAGPRTEAFF.

This clone was observed once. V and J are TRBV15 and TRBJ2-7; 7 bases agree with TRBD1. V lost 1 base, J lost 5 bases, and 8 bases stayed unmatched. This CDR3 is built from 15 residues. CDR1 and CDR2 (germline): LNHNV, YYDKDF (reference sequence). CDR3 in DNA: TGTGCCACCAGCAGAGGGGCAGGGGGTAATGACGAGCAGTACTTC. This gives the protein CATSRGAGGNDEQYF.

CDR3 DNA: TGTGCCAGCAGCTCCCGGGACAGGGCCACTGAAGCTTTCTTT. Protein product: CASSSRDRATEAFF. The chain recombines TRBV5-8 with TRBJ1-1; 9 bases match TRBD1. V gave up 3 bases and J gave up 4 bases; unmatched junction bases: 4. Germline CDR1 and CDR2: SGHTS and YDEGEE. The CDR3 has 14 residues.

This rearrangement joins TRBV2 to TRBJ2-3; 9 bases map to TRBD1. The CDR3 totals 17 residues. V dropped 5 bases and J dropped 0; count of bases not matched to a gene: 9. The germline V gene encodes CDR1 SNHLY and CDR2 FYNNEI. The CDR3 region has the DNA TGTGCCAGCAGTCCCGGGACAGGGAGGCAAAGCACAGATACGCAGTATTTT. Amino acid sequence: CASSPGTGRQSTDTQYF.

A note on this clone: The junction departs from the called germline gene at one end, perhaps through a read error. The rearrangement links TRBV10-2 to TRBJ2-7; 11 nucleotides agree with TRBD2. This CDR3 has 15 amino acids. Germline lookup yields CDR1 WSHSY and CDR2 SAAADI. The CDR3: CASSDSGRASDEQYF. CDR3 sequence (DNA): TGCGCCAGCAGTGATAGCGGGAGGGCCTCCGACGAGCAGTACTTC.

The chain has TRBV6-5 and TRBJ1-1, with a possible D match to TRBD1 (5 bases). Trimming stripped 6 bases from V and 1 base from J, with 18 bases between. This CDR3 is 16 amino acids long. Germline lookup yields CDR1 MNHEY and CDR2 SVGAGI. The CDR3 bases are TGTGCCAGCAGGTACGACGCCAGGAGGGGGAACACTGAAGCTTTCTTT. It translates to CASRYDARRGNTEAFF.

The chain couples TRBV28 to TRBJ1-5; D uncertain. The germline V gene encodes CDR1 MDHEN and CDR2 SYDVKM. The CDR3 is 14 amino acids. V was trimmed by 3 bases and J by 0 bases, leaving 6 bases between them. The CDR3 reads CASSFVLSNQPQHF. Written as DNA, the CDR3 is TGTGCCAGCAGTTTTGTACTTAGCAATCAGCCCCAGCATTTT. The full variable domain, with the rest looked up from reference TRBV28 and TRBJ1-5, is DVKVTQSSRYLVKRTGEKVFLECVQDMDHENMFWYRQDPGLGLRLIYFSYDVKMKEKGDIPEGYSVSREKKERFSLILESASTNQTSMYLCASSFVLSNQPQHFGDGTRLSIL.

The chain carries TRBV3-1 (or the pseudogene TRBV3-2) and TRBJ1-4, with D possibly matching TRBD1 (6 bases). The V end lost 0 bases, the J end lost 8 bases, and 10 bases lay between the germline ends. This CDR3 region has 14 residues. Germline lookup yields CDR1 LGHDT and CDR2 YNNKEL (reference sequence). CDR3 sequence (DNA): TGTGCCAGCAGCCAAGATTATGGGGGCGAAAAACTGTTTTTT. This codes for CASSQDYGGEKLFF.

This clone was detected only a few times. The rearrangement uses TRBV2 and TRBJ1-5; D unresolved. CDR1 and CDR2 (germline): SNHLY, FYNNEI. V was clipped by 3 bases and J by 0 bases, with 6 bases between them. The CDR3 runs 14 residues. The CDR3 protein is CASSDSVSNQPQHF. The CDR3 DNA is TGTGCCAGCAGTGATTCCGTTAGCAATCAGCCCCAGCATTTT.

On this clone itself: This same CDR3 is encoded by further DNA sequences in the sample. V is TRBV30 and J is TRBJ1-5; unclear D gene. CDR3 length: 13 amino acids. V was clipped by 2 bases and J by 2 bases, with 7 bases between them. Per germline, CDR1 GTSNPN and CDR2 SVGIG (reference sequence). The CDR3 loop is CAWSSGGNQPQHF. In nucleotides, the CDR3 is TGTGCCTGGAGTTCCGGTGGCAATCAGCCCCAGCATTTT. Full variable domain (remainder filled in from reference TRBV30 and TRBJ1-5): SQTIHQWPATLVQPVGSPLSLECTVEGTSNPNLYWYRQAAGRGLQLLFYSVGIGQISSEVPQNLSASRPQDRQFILSSKKLLLSDSGFYLCAWSSGGNQPQHFGDGTRLSIL.

The CDR3, as DNA: TGCGCCAGCAGCCAATTTCCGGGGGGCAATCAGCCCCAGCATTTT. Its translation: CASSQFPGGNQPQHF. This chain connects TRBV4-1 to TRBJ1-5; TRBD1 might be the D (5 bases). The length of the CDR3 is 15 residues. Trimming shortened V by 2 bases and J by 2 bases, and 10 bases separated the two germline ends. Germline V gene lookup returns CDR1 MGHRA and CDR2 YSYEKL.

This chain connects TRBV7-2 to TRBJ2-1, with 8 bases aligning to TRBD2. V lost 1 base, J lost 10 bases, and 9 bases stayed unmatched. The CDR3 is 15 amino acids. CDR1 and CDR2 from the germline V gene are SGHTA and FQGNSA. The CDR3: CASSLGVAASGEQFF. CDR3 DNA sequence: TGTGCCAGCAGCTTAGGGGTTGCGGCTAGCGGGGAGCAGTTCTTC. Variable domain in full (rest from reference TRBV7-2 and TRBJ2-1): GAGVSQSPSNKVTEKGKDVELRCDPISGHTALYWYRQSLGQGLEFLIYFQGNSAPDKSGLPSDRFSAERTGGSVSTLTIQRTQQEDSAVYLCASSLGVAASGEQFFGPGTRLTVL.

The chain is built from TRBV19 and TRBJ1-5, with TRBD1 identical over 7 bases. The CDR3 is made up of 15 amino acids. V lost 5 bases and J lost 4; bases outside the gene matches: 8. Germline V gene sequence: CDR1 LNHDA, CDR2 SQIVND (reference sequence). CDR3: CASSLLGQVNQPQHF. CDR3 nucleotides: TGTGCCAGTAGTCTACTTGGACAGGTGAATCAGCCCCAGCATTTT.

This clone was found once. The chain employs TRBV5-1 and TRBJ2-5; TRBD2 might be the D (7 bases). Trimming left V 6 bases short and J 4 bases short, with 10 bases between. There are 12 residues in the CDR3. The germline V gene encodes CDR1 SGHRS and CDR2 YFSETQ. The DNA for the CDR3 is TGCGCCAGCAACGGGGGGCGAGAGACCCAGTACTTC. This encodes CASNGGRETQYF.